One sample yielded the 27 T cell receptor beta chains listed below, sequenced in a study of CD8+CD57+ T cells in acquired aplastic anemia. The use of genomic DNA as template underpinned the TCR beta VDJ and CDR3 profiling. Each CDR3 protein gets one entry after TCRdb re-called the reads with MiXCR. The repertoire holds under 350,000 distinct CDR3 sequences, 56% seen once, with around 1.3% in the top ten. Patients selected for sequencing had displayed CD8+CD57+ cell expansion by flow cytometry. Sequences were obtained from sorted CD4+, CD8+, or CD8+CD57+ T cells (not recorded which) from PBMCs. The receptors were sampled from a human donor with aplastic anemia.

J is TRBJ1-2 and V is TRBV7-9; 9 bases map to TRBD1. V was clipped by 4 bases and J by 6 bases; unmatched bases: 6. Germline V gene lookup returns CDR1 SEHNR and CDR2 FQNEAQ (reference sequence). This CDR3 has 14 residues. The CDR3 nucleotides read TGTGCCAGCAGCTACGGACAGGGGAGGGATGGCTACACCTTC. Its protein is CASSYGQGRDGYTF.

About this clonotype itself: The germline gene is not matched at one end of the junction; a read error may be the cause. V is TRBV7-8 and J is TRBJ2-2; maybe TRBD2 (5 bases). Germline values: CDR1 SGHVS, CDR2 FQNEAQ. This CDR3 comprises 13 residues. The CDR3 coding sequence is TGTGCCAGCAGCTTAAAGGGCACCGGGGAGCTGTCTTTT. Translated, it gives CASSLKGTGELSF.

The genes are TRBV9 and TRBJ2-2, with no clear D. The CDR3 length is 14 residues. Germline CDR1 is SGDLS and CDR2 is YYNGEE. Trimming stripped 0 bases from V and 1 base from J, with 4 bases between. CDR3 nucleotides: TGTGCCAGCAGCGTAGCTGTGAACACCGGGGAGCTGTTTTTT. This gives the protein CASSVAVNTGELFF. Based on the CDR3 plus reference TRBV9 and TRBJ2-2, the full variable domain is DSGVTQTPKHLITATGQRVTLRCSPRSGDLSVYWYQQSLDQGLQFLIQYYNGEERAKGNILERFSAQQFPDLHSELNLSSLELGDSALYFCASSVAVNTGELFFGEGSRLTVL.

Many counts were recorded for this clonotype. The chain joins TRBV6-4 to TRBJ2-1, with 11 bases fitting TRBD2. This CDR3 spans 15 amino acids. The germline V gene has CDR1 MRHNA and CDR2 SNTAGT. J was trimmed by 8 bases and V by 4 bases; bases with no gene match: 7. CDR3 region: CASSVAGGPVYEQFF. CDR3 nucleotides: TGTGCCAGCAGTGTAGCGGGAGGGCCCGTTTATGAGCAGTTCTTC.

This chain joins TRBV7-2 and TRBJ1-4; D possibly corresponds to TRBD1 (5 bases). The germline V and J ends were trimmed by 5 bases and 8 bases, with 21 bases remaining between them. Germline CDR1 SGHTA, CDR2 FQGNSA. The CDR3 is 16 amino acids. In DNA, the CDR3 is TGTGCCAGCAGCCAAAGCCCCCAGGGAGGAGGAGAAAAACTGTTTTTT. It is translated as CASSQSPQGGGEKLFF.

The chain couples TRBV7-2 to TRBJ2-2; D unresolved. This CDR3 has 10 amino acids. Germline V gene sequence: CDR1 SGHTA, CDR2 FQGNSA. The V and J ends lost 5 bases and 9 bases respectively, with 4 bases between them. CDR3: CASSPRELFF. CDR3 DNA sequence: TGTGCCAGCAGCCCGCGGGAGCTGTTTTTT.

The chain uses TRBV15 and TRBJ1-2; maybe TRBD1 (5 bases). Germline lookup yields CDR1 LNHNV and CDR2 YYDKDF (reference sequence). The CDR3 is made up of 15 amino acids. The ends were cut back, 0 bases at V and 6 bases at J, with 14 bases in the middle. The CDR3 DNA reads as TGTGCCACCAGCAGAGATCCGGGGGGAGGGGATGGCTACACCTTC. It is translated as CATSRDPGGGDGYTF.

The gene calls are TRBV5-4 and TRBJ2-3; 7 bases align to TRBD2. CDR1 is SGHNT and CDR2 is YYREEE in the germline V gene (reference sequence). The CDR3 loop spans 12 amino acids. The V gene end was trimmed by 3 bases and the J gene end by 6 bases; junction bases not matched to a gene: 1. This CDR3 reads CASSWGGDTQYF. The CDR3 DNA reads as TGTGCCAGCAGCTGGGGGGGGGATACGCAGTATTTT.

The rearrangement joins TRBV24-1 to TRBJ2-2, with D possibly being TRBD1 (5 bases). Germline CDR1 is KGHDR and CDR2 is SFDVKD. The CDR3 contains 13 residues. The V end was cut by 5 bases, the J end by 6 bases, with 9 bases between. The CDR3 sequence is CATSGQYPGELFF. CDR3 DNA: TGTGCCACCAGTGGACAGTACCCCGGGGAGCTGTTTTTT.

V and J are TRBV20-1 and TRBJ2-7; tentative D call: TRBD2 (5 bases). V lost 3 bases to trimming and J lost 2 bases, with 8 bases between them. CDR3 size: 12 residues. Germline V gene sequence: CDR1 DFQATT, CDR2 SNEGSKA (reference sequence). The chain's CDR3 is CSASPGTYEQYF. CDR3 nucleotides: TGCAGTGCTAGCCCGGGGACCTACGAGCAGTACTTC.

The V and J genes are TRBV19 and TRBJ2-3; D gene unclear. V was trimmed by 5 bases and J by 4 bases, leaving 13 bases between them. CDR1 LNHDA and CDR2 SQIVND come from the germline V gene (reference sequence). The CDR3 extends over 14 amino acids. CDR3 sequence reads: CASSLRSQPDTQYF. The CDR3 nucleotides are TGTGCCAGTAGTCTGAGAAGCCAGCCAGATACGCAGTATTTT.

This clonotype was detected a few times. The V gene is TRBV9, the J gene TRBJ2-2; the D call may be TRBD1 or TRBD2 (5 bases each). Between the trimmed V and J ends, which lost 4 bases and 6 bases, there was a span of 16 bases. In germline, CDR1 is SGDLS, CDR2 YYNGEE. The CDR3 loop spans 15 amino acids. The CDR3 is CASSQGVWGSGELFF. As DNA, the CDR3 is TGTGCCAGCAGCCAGGGAGTATGGGGATCCGGGGAGCTGTTTTTT.

This clonotype appeared a few times. The V gene is TRBV4-3, the J gene TRBJ2-7; the D gene is possibly TRBD1 (5 bases). The CDR3 sequence is 15 residues long. In germline, CDR1 is LGHNA, CDR2 YSLEER. The V end lost 4 bases, the J end lost 3 bases, and 16 bases lay between the germline ends. The CDR3 coding sequence is TGCGCCAGCAGCCCCGTTACGGCAGGGATCTACGAGCAGTACTTC. Translating gives CASSPVTAGIYEQYF.

In DNA form, the CDR3 reads TGTGCCAGCAGCTTTGTCCGGACAGGGGAAGGCGAGCAGTACTTC. Encoded protein: CASSFVRTGEGEQYF. This chain links TRBV7-8 with TRBJ2-7, with 9 positions matching TRBD1. Germline assignment: CDR1 SGHVS and CDR2 FQNEAQ. The CDR3 extends over 15 amino acids. V was pared by 3 bases and J by 6 bases, with 9 bases of the junction left unmatched.

Many counts were recorded for this clonotype. The genes are TRBV9 and TRBJ1-2; 7 bases map to TRBD1. Trimming removed 2 bases from V and 3 bases from J; junction bases left unmatched: 13. Germline V lookup: CDR1 SGDLS, CDR2 YYNGEE. The CDR3 is made up of 17 amino acids. CDR3 region: CASSVSSAGDSHYGYTF. The DNA of the CDR3 is TGTGCCAGCAGCGTCTCATCGGCGGGGGACAGCCACTATGGCTACACCTTC.

The chain joins TRBV29-1 to TRBJ2-1, with 11 positions matching TRBD2. Germline V gene lookup returns CDR1 SQVTM and CDR2 ANQGSEA. V shed 5 bases and J 2 bases; nucleotides not matched to a gene: 2. CDR3 length: 14 amino acids. As DNA, the CDR3 is TGCAGCGTTCGGACTAGCGGGCCCTACAATGAGCAGTTCTTC. Its protein is CSVRTSGPYNEQFF.

This clonotype was picked up one time. No conserved phenylalanine or tryptophan is present at the end of the CDR3, so a read error is the likely explanation. No DNA is shown, since the ends of the CDR3 on it are uncertain; the CDR3 is the one TCRdb lists. V is TRBV5-4 and J is TRBJ2-7; the DNA was not used to check the table's D call, TRBD2. The CDR3 contains 13 residues when both ends are counted. Per germline, CDR1 SGHNT and CDR2 YYREEE (reference sequence). The CDR3: CASSLVLFWCSLE.

This chain uses TRBV5-1 with TRBJ1-1; no clear D. Trimming took 0 bases from V and 3 from J, leaving 9 bases between them. The CDR3 covers 14 residues. The germline CDR1 and CDR2 sequences are SGHRS and YFSETQ. Here the CDR3 reads CASSLAATDTEAFF. Here the CDR3 DNA reads TGCGCCAGCAGCTTGGCGGCAACGGACACTGAAGCTTTCTTT. Drawing the rest from reference TRBV5-1 and TRBJ1-1, the complete variable domain is KAGVTQTPRYLIKTRGQQVTLSCSPISGHRSVSWYQQTPGQGLQFLFEYFSETQRNKGNFPGRFSGRQFSNSRSEMNVSTLELGDSALYLCASSLAATDTEAFFGQGTRLTVV.

The genes are TRBV7-3 and TRBJ2-7; D possibly corresponds to TRBD1 (5 bases). This CDR3 has 13 residues. Between the trimmed V and J ends, which lost 2 bases and 6 bases, there was a span of 11 bases. CDR1 and CDR2 from the germline V gene are SGHTA and FQGTGA. The DNA of the CDR3 is TGTGCCAGCAGCTTACCTGACAGCCCCGAGCAGTACTTC. This translates into CASSLPDSPEQYF.

V is TRBV7-2 and J is TRBJ2-2, with D possibly matching TRBD2 (5 bases). CDR1 is SGHTA and CDR2 is FQGNSA in the germline V gene. CDR3 size: 14 residues. Trimming cost V 5 bases and J 1 base, with 8 bases left between them. CDR3 residues: CASSISGNTGELFF. CDR3 nucleotides: TGTGCCAGCAGCATCAGCGGGAACACCGGGGAGCTGTTTTTT. The variable domain in full, completed from reference TRBV7-2 and TRBJ2-2, reads GAGVSQSPSNKVTEKGKDVELRCDPISGHTALYWYRQSLGQGLEFLIYFQGNSAPDKSGLPSDRFSAERTGGSVSTLTIQRTQQEDSAVYLCASSISGNTGELFFGEGSRLTVL.

V gene TRBV7-6 combines with J gene TRBJ2-3; TRBD2 aligns across 13 bases. The V gene end was trimmed by 0 bases and the J gene end by 3 bases; junction bases not matched to a gene: 0. This CDR3 is built from 16 residues. Germline CDR1 SGHVS, CDR2 FNYEAQ. CDR3: CASSLATSGRTDTQYF. CDR3 DNA: TGTGCCAGCAGCTTAGCGACTAGCGGGAGGACAGATACGCAGTATTTT. Full variable domain (remainder filled in from reference TRBV7-6 and TRBJ2-3): GAGVSQSPRYKVTKRGQDVALRCDPISGHVSLYWYRQALGQGPEFLTYFNYEAQQDKSGLPNDRFSAERPEGSISTLTIQRTEQRDSAMYRCASSLATSGRTDTQYFGPGTRLTVL.

The V gene is TRBV6-2 or TRBV6-3, the J gene TRBJ1-1, with 7 bases that match TRBD1. CDR3 size: 11 residues. The V gene end was trimmed by 4 bases and the J gene end by 11 bases; junction bases not matched to a gene: 4. Germline V gene data show CDR1 as MNHEY and CDR2 as SVGEGT. This CDR3 reads CASSSDRDAFF. The CDR3 nucleotides are TGTGCCAGCAGTTCCGACAGGGATGCTTTCTTT.

This clonotype was observed many times. This chain connects TRBV12-3 or TRBV12-4 to TRBJ1-2, with 10 bases identical to TRBD1. Losses at the gene ends were 8 bases for V and 4 bases for J; bases not matched to a gene: 7. This CDR3 contains 14 residues. CDR3 loop: CASGSWTGGYGYTF. The CDR3 nucleotides are TGTGCCAGCGGTAGCTGGACAGGGGGCTATGGCTACACCTTC.

This chain uses TRBV7-2 with TRBJ2-3; TRBD2 agrees at 13 bases. The J segment lost 2 bases and the V segment lost 6 bases, leaving 5 bases of the junction unmatched. This CDR3 has 16 residues. CDR1 and CDR2 (germline): SGHTA, FQGNSA. The CDR3 DNA follows: TGTGCCAGCAGGCTCGGGACTAGCGGGATCACAGATACGCAGTATTTT. Translating it yields CASRLGTSGITDTQYF.

This clonotype was observed many times. The genes are TRBV12-5 and TRBJ1-1, with 9 nucleotides matching TRBD1. J lost 4 bases, V lost 3 bases, and 15 bases had no gene match. The CDR3 extends over 18 amino acids. Germline V gene sequence: CDR1 LGHNT, CDR2 FRNRAP. The CDR3 protein is CASGFGGGQGNVATEAFF. DNA of the CDR3: TGTGCTAGTGGTTTTGGTGGGGGACAGGGAAATGTCGCCACTGAAGCTTTCTTT.

The count of this clonotype is one. J is TRBJ2-2 and V is TRBV7-2; 7 bases match TRBD2. Germline CDR1 and CDR2: SGHTA and FQGNSA. Trimming removed 1 base from V and 3 bases from J; junction bases left unmatched: 5. This CDR3 is 16 amino acids long. The CDR3 DNA sequence: TGTGCCAGCAGCTTAGGGGCTAGCGGCCACACCGGGGAGCTGTTTTTT. The encoded protein is CASSLGASGHTGELFF.

The chain employs TRBV20-1 and TRBJ2-1; 10 bases match TRBD2. Trimming at V came to 1 base and at J to 4 bases, leaving 7 bases not matched to a gene. Germline-derived CDR1 and CDR2 are DFQATT and SNEGSKA (reference sequence). This CDR3 region has 16 residues. This chain's CDR3 is CSARVAGTSVYNEQFF. The CDR3 DNA reads TGCAGTGCTAGAGTGGCCGGGACTAGCGTTTACAATGAGCAGTTCTTC.